A single sample gave rise to the 21 T cell receptor beta chains below, sequenced in a study of identical twins. MiXCR, applied by TCRdb to the 5' RACE reads, yields one record per CDR3 protein. Among approximately 630,000 distinct CDR3 sequences listed, under 8.5% were seen once. These data were also reused for a study on yellow fever vaccine responses in identical twins.

Material for sequencing was PBMCs. Source of these receptors: a woman between 18 and 29 years old in good health.

The chain joins TRBV9 to TRBJ2-6; TRBD1 is a possible D gene (6 bases). CDR3 length equals 15 residues. V lost 3 bases and J 4 bases, leaving 11 bases between the germline ends. Germline CDR1 SGDLS, CDR2 YYNGEE. This CDR3 reads CASSATGSGANVLTF. Here the CDR3 DNA reads TGTGCCAGCAGCGCGACAGGATCCGGGGCCAACGTCCTGACTTTC.

In this sample, this clonotype turned up a few times. The rearrangement uses TRBV9 and TRBJ2-1; D is uncertain. Trimming shortened V by 4 bases and J by 0 bases, and 20 bases separated the two germline ends. This CDR3 spans 18 amino acids. Germline V CDR1 and CDR2: SGDLS, YYNGEE. The CDR3 DNA reads as TGTGCCAGCAGCCCCTGGGCTGGGTTTCTGAGCTCCTACAATGAGCAGTTCTTC. This translates into CASSPWAGFLSSYNEQFF.

The table lists this clonotype with a few counts. The V call is TRBV14, the J call TRBJ1-2; a possible D gene is TRBD1 (5 bases). CDR3 length equals 16 residues. V lost 1 base and J lost 3, with 15 bases in between. Germline lookup yields CDR1 SGHDN and CDR2 FVKESK. CDR3 amino acids: CASSQGGRGLYYGYTF. CDR3 in DNA: TGTGCCAGCAGCCAAGGGGGTAGGGGACTGTACTATGGCTACACCTTC.

This chain uses TRBV5-1 with TRBJ2-1; TRBD2 agrees at 7 bases. The germline gives CDR1 SGHRS, CDR2 YFSETQ. V was clipped by 3 bases and J by 0 bases; unmatched bases: 9. This CDR3 comprises 17 residues. This chain's CDR3 is CASSSSGLPSSYNEQFF. Written as DNA, the CDR3 is TGCGCCAGCAGCTCATCGGGACTACCGAGCTCCTACAATGAGCAGTTCTTC.

This clonotype has a count of ten or more. The V call is TRBV5-6, the J call TRBJ2-7, with 11 bases matching TRBD2. Unmatched junction bases numbered 12, after V lost 4 bases and J lost 0 bases. Germline V gene data show CDR1 as SGHDT and CDR2 as YYEEEE. The CDR3 has 18 residues. DNA for the CDR3: TGTGCCAGCAGCGTAGCGGGAGGGCCAATACTCTCCTCCTACGAGCAGTACTTC. This codes for CASSVAGGPILSSYEQYF.

This clonotype occurred a few times. The rearrangement uses TRBV5-1 and TRBJ2-5; either TRBD1 or TRBD2 may supply D (5 bases each). The CDR3 loop spans 14 amino acids. Germline V gives CDR1 SGHRS, CDR2 YFSETQ. Trimming left V 4 bases short and J 2 bases short, with 12 bases between. The CDR3 spells CASSIGTDQETQYF. The DNA for the CDR3 is TGCGCCAGCAGCATCGGGACCGATCAAGAGACCCAGTACTTC.

The J gene is TRBJ2-5, the V gene TRBV12-3 or TRBV12-4, with TRBD1 matching over 7 bases. This CDR3 contains 16 residues. Trimming at V came to 3 bases and at J to 2 bases, leaving 9 bases not matched to a gene. CDR3 in amino acids: CASSFGDRAGQETQYF. Here the CDR3 DNA reads TGTGCCAGCAGTTTCGGCGACAGGGCTGGGCAAGAGACCCAGTACTTC.

This clonotype was counted ten times or more. CDR3 residues: CASSEEGHSSTDTQYF. The CDR3 DNA follows: TGTGCCAGCAGTGAAGAGGGGCACAGTAGCACAGATACGCAGTATTTT. V usage is TRBV2 and J usage is TRBJ2-3; D is perhaps TRBD1 (5 bases). Per the germline V gene, CDR1 is SNHLY and CDR2 is FYNNEI. V shed 1 base and J shed 0 bases, with 11 bases lying between them. The CDR3 is 16 amino acids.

This clonotype came up a few times. V and J are TRBV14 and TRBJ2-6, with D tentatively TRBD1 (6 bases). Germline-derived CDR1 and CDR2 are SGHDN and FVKESK. This CDR3 region has 18 residues. With 0 bases removed from V and 0 bases from J, the gap between germline ends came to 12 bases. CDR3 protein: CASSQDVGQISGANVLTF. CDR3 nucleotide sequence: TGTGCCAGCAGCCAAGATGTAGGACAGATCTCTGGGGCCAACGTCCTGACTTTC.

This clonotype was seen a handful of times. The V gene is TRBV6-4, the J gene TRBJ2-1, with 7 bases that match TRBD2. V was pared by 3 bases and J by 7 bases, with 9 bases of the junction left unmatched. CDR3 length: 15 amino acids. Germline loops: CDR1 MRHNA, CDR2 SNTAGT. The CDR3 loop reads CASSDEPGGHNEQFF. Here the CDR3 DNA reads TGTGCCAGCAGTGATGAGCCGGGAGGTCATAATGAGCAGTTCTTC.

The genes are TRBV4-2 and TRBJ2-7; 9 positions match TRBD1. The germline gives CDR1 LGHNA, CDR2 YNFKEQ. V lost 4 bases to trimming and J lost 0 bases; unmatched junction nucleotides: 7. This CDR3 has 16 amino acids. The CDR3 DNA follows: TGTGCCAGCAGCCGGCTTCCGGGACAGGGCTCCTACGAGCAGTACGTC. This encodes CASSRLPGQGSYEQYV.

This clonotype was counted only a few times. The CDR3: CASSPPPRRGRNTEAFF. Written as DNA, the CDR3 is TGTGCCAGCAGCCCCCCGCCCCGAAGGGGCAGGAACACTGAAGCTTTCTTT. The chain has TRBV7-9 and TRBJ1-1, with D perhaps matching TRBD1 (5 bases). Germline values: CDR1 SEHNR, CDR2 FQNEAQ (reference sequence). Trimming shortened V by 5 bases and J by 1 base, and 20 bases separated the two germline ends. This CDR3 has 17 amino acids.

The chain combines TRBV5-5 with TRBJ2-1; D uncertain. Trimming removed 2 bases at V and 8 bases at J, with 8 bases between. Germline loops: CDR1 SGHKS, CDR2 YYEKEE (reference sequence). The CDR3 length is 12 residues. Written as DNA, the CDR3 is TGTGCCAGCAGCTTTTTGGTGTATGAGCAGTTCTTC. Translated, it gives CASSFLVYEQFF.

This clonotype was found many times. The CDR3 here is CASSEDRDTQYF. DNA for the CDR3: TGCGCCAGCAGCGAGGACAGGGATACGCAGTATTTT. This chain uses TRBV5-1 with TRBJ2-3; 7 nucleotides line up with TRBD1. The germline V gene has CDR1 SGHRS and CDR2 YFSETQ. The V and J ends lost 4 bases and 6 bases, in that order; junction bases with no gene match: 2. This CDR3 comprises 12 residues.

This clonotype was seen at least ten times. The chain employs TRBV29-1 and TRBJ2-7, with TRBD2 matching 14 bases. Germline CDR1 and CDR2: SQVTM and ANQGSEA. J was trimmed by 7 bases and V by 5 bases; bases with no gene match: 10. CDR3 size: 15 residues. The CDR3, as DNA: TGCAGCGTTCGGTCCGGGACTAGCGGGAGCGGGGAGCAGTACTTC. Amino acid sequence: CSVRSGTSGSGEQYF.

The rearrangement joins TRBV27 to TRBJ2-1; no definite D call. The germline CDR1 and CDR2 sequences are MNHEY and SMNVEV (reference sequence). The CDR3 consists of 15 residues. V lost 3 bases and J lost 0, with 9 bases in between. Here the CDR3 reads CASSFQTLSYNEQFF. The CDR3 DNA reads TGTGCCAGCAGTTTTCAGACCCTCTCCTACAATGAGCAGTTCTTC.

This clonotype was counted only a few times. The chain is built from TRBV12-3 or TRBV12-4 and TRBJ1-1; TRBD1 agrees at 9 bases. This CDR3 contains 17 residues. With 7 bases clipped from V and 0 bases from J, the junction kept 12 bases outside the gene matches. The CDR3 loop reads CASTPAGTGSMNTEAFF. CDR3 DNA: TGTGCCAGCACCCCAGCGGGGACAGGGTCGATGAACACTGAAGCTTTCTTT.

A few counts support this clonotype. The chain has TRBV7-9 and TRBJ2-2, with a tentative D call TRBD1 (5 bases). V gave up 0 bases and J gave up 6 bases, with 14 bases separating them. The CDR3 contains 16 residues. CDR1 is SEHNR and CDR2 is FQNEAQ in the germline V gene (reference sequence). CDR3 nucleotide sequence: TGTGCCAGCAGCTTAGCGCCGCAGGGTCTGGCCGGGGAGCTGTTTTTT. Translating gives CASSLAPQGLAGELFF.

The J gene is TRBJ2-7, the V gene TRBV2; tentatively, D is TRBD1 or TRBD2 (5 bases each). Trimming cost V 8 bases and J 3 bases, with 14 bases left between them. Per germline, CDR1 SNHLY and CDR2 FYNNEI. The CDR3 extends over 13 amino acids. CDR3 DNA sequence: TGTGCCAGCGGAGAGGGACGGAACTACGAGCAGTACGTC. Translating it yields CASGEGRNYEQYV.

The chain employs TRBV20-1 and TRBJ2-5; D is ambiguous. In germline, CDR1 is DFQATT, CDR2 SNEGSKA (reference sequence). CDR3 size: 13 residues. The ends were cut back, 6 bases at V and 1 base at J, with 12 bases in the middle. CDR3 nucleotides: TGCAGTGCCGCCGGGCAGGCCCAAGAGACCCAGTACTTC. It codes for CSAAGQAQETQYF.

V is TRBV3-1 and J is TRBJ2-7; perhaps TRBD1 as D (6 bases). This CDR3 comprises 15 residues. The V end was cut by 6 bases, the J end by 2 bases, with 17 bases between. Germline loops: CDR1 LGHDT, CDR2 YNNKEL (reference sequence). The CDR3 sequence is CASRRHRDTAYEQYF. CDR3 coding DNA: TGTGCCAGCAGACGCCACCGGGACACAGCCTACGAGCAGTACTTC.